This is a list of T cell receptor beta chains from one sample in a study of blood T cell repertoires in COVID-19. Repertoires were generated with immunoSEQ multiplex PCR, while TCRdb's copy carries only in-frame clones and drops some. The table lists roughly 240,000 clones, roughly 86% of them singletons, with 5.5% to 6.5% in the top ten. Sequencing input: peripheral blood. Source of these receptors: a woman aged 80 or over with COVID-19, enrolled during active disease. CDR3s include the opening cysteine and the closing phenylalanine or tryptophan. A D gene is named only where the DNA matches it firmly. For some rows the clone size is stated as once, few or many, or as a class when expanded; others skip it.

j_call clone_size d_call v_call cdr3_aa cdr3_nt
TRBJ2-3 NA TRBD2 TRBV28 CASSASGGAGNTDTQYF TGTGCCAGCAGTGCTAGCGGGGGGGCCGGTAACACAGATACGCAGTATTTT
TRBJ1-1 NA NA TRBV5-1 CASSLGVTANTEAFF TGCGCCAGCAGCTTGGGGGTGACAGCCAACACTGAAGCTTTCTTT
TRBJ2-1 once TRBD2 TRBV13 CASSEVRTSGYNEQFF TGTGCCAGCAGCGAAGTCCGGACTAGCGGTTACAATGAGCAGTTCTTC
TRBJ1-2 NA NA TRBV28 CASSSGGTNYGYTF TGTGCCAGCAGTTCCGGAGGGACTAACTATGGCTACACCTTC
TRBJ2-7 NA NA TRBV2 CARWGAGAGEQYF TGTGCCCGCTGGGGGGCGGGGGCGGGGGAGCAGTACTTC
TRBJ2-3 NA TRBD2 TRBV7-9 CASGRGAPDTQYF TGTGCCAGCGGGCGGGGGGCCCCAGATACGCAGTATTTT
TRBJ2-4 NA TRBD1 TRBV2 CASSAGGTGNQNIQYF TGTGCCAGCAGCGCTGGGGGGACAGGGAACCAAAACATTCAGTACTTC
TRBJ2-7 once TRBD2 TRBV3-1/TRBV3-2 CASSPGVAGDYEQYF TGTGCCAGCAGCCCCGGAGTAGCGGGGGACTACGAGCAGTACTTC
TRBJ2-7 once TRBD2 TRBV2 CASSRGASGASTNEQYF TGTGCCAGCAGCAGGGGGGCTAGCGGGGCCTCGACCAACGAGCAGTACTTC
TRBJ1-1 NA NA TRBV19 CASSIDQNSRYTEAFF TGTGCCAGTAGTATAGATCAAAACAGCAGGTACACTGAAGCTTTCTTT
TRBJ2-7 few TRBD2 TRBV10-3 CAISETSGGSFYEQYF TGTGCCATCAGTGAGACTAGCGGGGGGTCCTTTTACGAGCAGTACTTC
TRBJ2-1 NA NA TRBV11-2 CASSLESWTREQFF TGTGCCAGCAGCTTAGAGTCTTGGACTCGGGAGCAGTTCTTC
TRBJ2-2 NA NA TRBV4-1 CASSQAGRNTGELFF TGCGCCAGCAGCCAGGCGGGGAGGAACACCGGGGAGCTGTTTTTT
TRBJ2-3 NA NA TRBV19 CASSKGATDTQYF TGTGCCAGTAGTAAAGGGGCCACAGATACGCAGTATTTT
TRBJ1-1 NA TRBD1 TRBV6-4 CASSGGLGQTNTEAFF TGTGCCAGCAGTGGGGGATTGGGACAGACGAACACTGAAGCTTTCTTT
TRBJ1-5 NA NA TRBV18 CASSPDAGDNQPQHF TGTGCCAGCTCACCAGATGCCGGTGACAATCAGCCCCAGCATTTT
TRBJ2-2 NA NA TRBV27 CASRDLSGGNTGELFF TGTGCCAGCAGGGATCTTTCGGGGGGCAACACCGGGGAGCTGTTTTTT
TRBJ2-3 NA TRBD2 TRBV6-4 CASSEAGGADTQYF TGTGCCAGCAGTGAGGCGGGGGGGGCAGATACGCAGTATTTT
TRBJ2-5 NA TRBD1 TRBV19 CAREGTGERTQYF TGTGCCAGAGAAGGGACAGGGGAACGCACCCAGTACTTC
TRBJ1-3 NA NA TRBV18 CASADSLGNTIYF TGTGCCAGCGCCGACAGTCTTGGAAACACCATATATTTT
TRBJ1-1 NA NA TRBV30 CAWSPQINTEAFF TGTGCCTGGAGTCCACAGATAAACACTGAAGCTTTCTTT
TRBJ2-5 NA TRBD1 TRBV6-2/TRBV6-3 CASSYWGRGREETQYF TGTGCCAGCAGTTACTGGGGCAGGGGGAGAGAAGAGACCCAGTACTTC
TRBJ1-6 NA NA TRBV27 CASSSPSRNSPLHF TGTGCCAGCAGCTCACCTTCTCGGAATTCACCCCTCCACTTT
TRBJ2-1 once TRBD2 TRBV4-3 CASSQGTRSGGAGEQFF TGCGCCAGCAGCCAAGGGACTCGTAGCGGGGGGGCAGGTGAGCAGTTCTTC
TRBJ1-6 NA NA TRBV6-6 CASSYLGDSPLHF TGTGCCAGCAGTTATTTAGGGGATTCACCCCTCCACTTT
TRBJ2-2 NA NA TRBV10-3 CAIRPTGTTGELFF TGTGCCATCAGACCAACAGGAACCACCGGGGAGCTGTTTTTT
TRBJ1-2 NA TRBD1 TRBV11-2 CASSFQGQGTLRGYTF TGTGCCAGCAGCTTCCAGGGACAGGGAACGTTAAGGGGCTACACCTTC
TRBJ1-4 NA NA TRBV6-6 CASRPDSTTNEKLFF TGTGCCAGCAGACCTGACAGCACAACTAATGAAAAACTGTTTTTT
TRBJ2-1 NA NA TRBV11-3 CASSLANRVAEQFF TGTGCCAGCAGCTTAGCAAACAGGGTCGCTGAGCAGTTCTTC
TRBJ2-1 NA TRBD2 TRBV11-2 CASSLISSGGSLGEQFF TGTGCCAGCAGCTTAATCAGCAGCGGGGGGTCCTTGGGTGAGCAGTTCTTC
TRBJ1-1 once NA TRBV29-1 CSGVPETEAFF TGCAGCGGGGTCCCGGAGACTGAAGCTTTCTTT
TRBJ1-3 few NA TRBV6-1 CASSDYKGKSGNTIYF TGTGCCAGCAGTGATTATAAGGGGAAGTCTGGAAACACCATATATTTT
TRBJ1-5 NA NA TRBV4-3 CASSQDQAGSQPQHF TGCGCCAGCAGCCAAGATCAGGCGGGGTCTCAGCCCCAGCATTTT
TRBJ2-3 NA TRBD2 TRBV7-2 CASSSLAGAGDTQYF TGTGCCAGCAGCTCACTAGCGGGGGCGGGGGATACGCAGTATTTT
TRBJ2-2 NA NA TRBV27 CASSSGSRGTGELFF TGTGCCAGCAGTTCCGGATCTCGCGGGACCGGGGAGCTGTTTTTT
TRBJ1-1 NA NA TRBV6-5 CASSYSKGTEAFF TGTGCCAGCAGTTACTCCAAGGGGACTGAAGCTTTCTTT
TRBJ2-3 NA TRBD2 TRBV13 CASSSTGLAGALHTDTQYF TGTGCCAGCAGCTCAACTGGACTAGCGGGGGCCCTCCACACAGATACGCAGTATTTT
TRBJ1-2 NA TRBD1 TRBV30 CAWLGDRDNYGYTF TGTGCCTGGTTGGGGGACAGGGATAACTATGGCTACACCTTC
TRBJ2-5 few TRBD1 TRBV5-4 CASSYPTGKQETQYF TGTGCCAGCAGCTACCCGACAGGGAAACAAGAGACCCAGTACTTC
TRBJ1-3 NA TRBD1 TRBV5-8 CASVITGAISGNTIYF TGTGCCAGCGTTATTACAGGGGCGATCTCTGGAAACACCATATATTTT
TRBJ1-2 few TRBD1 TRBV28 CASSQGGQGAEGYTF TGTGCCAGCAGCCAGGGGGGACAGGGGGCGGAAGGCTACACCTTC
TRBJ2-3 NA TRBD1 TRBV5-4 CASRPPIGQEGDTQYF TGTGCCAGCAGGCCACCGATTGGACAGGAAGGAGATACGCAGTATTTT
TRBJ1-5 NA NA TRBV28 CASTGTYISGQPQHF TGTGCCAGCACCGGAACTTACATATCGGGACAGCCCCAGCATTTT